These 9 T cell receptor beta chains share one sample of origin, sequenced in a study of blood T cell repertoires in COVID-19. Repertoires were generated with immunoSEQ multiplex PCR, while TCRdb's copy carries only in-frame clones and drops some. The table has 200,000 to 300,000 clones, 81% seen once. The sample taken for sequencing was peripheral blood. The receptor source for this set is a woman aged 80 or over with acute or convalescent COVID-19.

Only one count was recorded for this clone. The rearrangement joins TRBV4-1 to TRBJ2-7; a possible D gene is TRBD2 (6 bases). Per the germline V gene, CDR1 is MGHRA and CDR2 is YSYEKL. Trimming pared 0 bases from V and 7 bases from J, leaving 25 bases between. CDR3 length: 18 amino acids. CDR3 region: CASSQDRSSGGTSWEQYF. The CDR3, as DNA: TGCGCCAGCAGCCAAGATAGATCCAGCGGAGGGACGTCTTGGGAGCAGTACTTC.

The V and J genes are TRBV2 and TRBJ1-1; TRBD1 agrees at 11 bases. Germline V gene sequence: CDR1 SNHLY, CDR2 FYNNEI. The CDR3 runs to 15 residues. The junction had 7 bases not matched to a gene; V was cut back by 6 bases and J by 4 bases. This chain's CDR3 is CASRRRGQGVTEAFF. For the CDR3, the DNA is TGTGCCAGCAGGCGCCGGGGACAGGGGGTCACTGAAGCTTTCTTT.

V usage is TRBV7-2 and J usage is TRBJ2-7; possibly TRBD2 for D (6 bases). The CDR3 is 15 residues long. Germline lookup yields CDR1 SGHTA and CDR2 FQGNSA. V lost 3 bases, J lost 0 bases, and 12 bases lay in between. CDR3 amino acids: CASSFWGDPSYEQYF. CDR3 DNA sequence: TGTGCCAGCAGCTTCTGGGGGGACCCCTCCTACGAGCAGTACTTC.

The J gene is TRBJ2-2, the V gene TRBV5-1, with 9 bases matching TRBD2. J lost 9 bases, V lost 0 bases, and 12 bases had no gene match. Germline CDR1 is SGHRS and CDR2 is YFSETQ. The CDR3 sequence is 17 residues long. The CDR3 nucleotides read TGCGCCAGCAGCTTGGTTGCTAGCGGGACATCCCCCCGGGAGCTGTTTTTT. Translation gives CASSLVASGTSPRELFF. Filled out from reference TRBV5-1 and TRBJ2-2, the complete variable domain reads KAGVTQTPRYLIKTRGQQVTLSCSPISGHRSVSWYQQTPGQGLQFLFEYFSETQRNKGNFPGRFSGRQFSNSRSEMNVSTLELGDSALYLCASSLVASGTSPRELFFGEGSRLTVL.

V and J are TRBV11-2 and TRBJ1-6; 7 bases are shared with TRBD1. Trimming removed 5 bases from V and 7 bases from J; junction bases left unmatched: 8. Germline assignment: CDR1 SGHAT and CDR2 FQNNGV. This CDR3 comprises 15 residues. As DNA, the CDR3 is TGTGCCAGCAGCCACGAACCGGGACAGAATTCACCCCTCCACTTT. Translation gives CASSHEPGQNSPLHF.

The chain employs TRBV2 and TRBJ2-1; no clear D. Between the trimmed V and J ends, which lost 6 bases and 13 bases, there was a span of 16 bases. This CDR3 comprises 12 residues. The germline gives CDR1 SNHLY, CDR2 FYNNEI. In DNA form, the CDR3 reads TGTGCCAGCAGCTTAAACGACGGAGAACAGTTCTTC. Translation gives CASSLNDGEQFF.

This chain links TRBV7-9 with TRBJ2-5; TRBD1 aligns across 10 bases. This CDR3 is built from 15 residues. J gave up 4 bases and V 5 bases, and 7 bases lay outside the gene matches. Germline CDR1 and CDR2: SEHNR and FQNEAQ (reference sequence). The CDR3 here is CASSVPGTGAETQYF. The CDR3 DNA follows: TGTGCCAGCAGCGTTCCCGGGACAGGGGCAGAGACCCAGTACTTC. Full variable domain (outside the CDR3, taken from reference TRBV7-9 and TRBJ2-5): DTGVSQNPRHKITKRGQNVTFRCDPISEHNRLYWYRQTLGQGPEFLTYFQNEAQLEKSRLLSDRFSAERPKGSFSTLEIQRTEQGDSAMYLCASSVPGTGAETQYFGPGTRLLVL.

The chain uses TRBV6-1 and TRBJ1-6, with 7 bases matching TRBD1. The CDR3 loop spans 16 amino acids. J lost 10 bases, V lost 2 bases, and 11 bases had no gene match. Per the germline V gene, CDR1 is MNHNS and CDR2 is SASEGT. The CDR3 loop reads CASSESVAGGESPLHF. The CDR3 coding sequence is TGTGCCAGCAGTGAAAGTGTAGCAGGGGGAGAATCACCCCTCCACTTT.

DNA of the CDR3: TGTGCCAGCAGTTTTAGATCCACAGGCCAGCCCCAGCATTTT. This gives the protein CASSFRSTGQPQHF. The gene calls are TRBV28 and TRBJ1-5, with D perhaps TRBD1 (5 bases). The V gene lost 3 bases and the J gene lost 7 bases, with 13 bases spanning the gap. CDR3 length equals 14 residues. The germline gives CDR1 MDHEN, CDR2 SYDVKM.